The present entry profiles one TCR beta chain with its context. The antigen remains undetermined. These data come from a study of CD8+ T cells in alopecia areata. Per the germline V gene, CDR1 is SGHVS and CDR2 is FQNEAQ. This CDR3 is built from 18 residues. J gave up 8 bases and V 1 base, and 16 bases lay outside the gene matches. Study results and caveats: TCRs were shared less clearly across patients than in mice, possibly for HLA-related reasons.

RNA extraction was followed by reverse transcription into cDNA, which acted as the sequencing template. The table came from immunoSEQ multiplex PCR; TCRdb's copy has only in-frame clones and leaves some out. The data hold a few hundred thousand clones, with around three fifths observed a single time. This TCR derives from a human donor in good health. The sample taken for sequencing was CD8+ T cells sorted from blood. V gene TRBV7-8 combines with J gene TRBJ2-4; 8 bases match TRBD1. CDR3 DNA: TGTGCCAGCAGCTTAGTATCCCCCAACCAGGGGGCTGTCGACATTCAGTACTTC. Residues: CASSLVSPNQGAVDIQYF.